This T cell receptor (beta chain) is from a study of T cell repertoires in cytomegalovirus infection. Study as a whole: Public TCR beta signatures marked donors with CMV infection and the matching HLA. General study points: There were carriers of CMV plus the relevant HLA, and cumulative public TCR beta family frequency identified them. HLA-C-restricted CMV-specific TCR beta clonotypes prevailed in the ex vivo response.

The germline CDR1 and CDR2 sequences are SGHVS and FNYEAQ. This CDR3 has 14 residues. Trimming cost V 1 base and J 4 bases; bases outside gene matches: 3. This clonotype is categorized as medium-sized. What it binds is unknown. Each CDR3 protein is one row after TCRdb ran MiXCR on the reads. The repertoire holds roughly 200,000 distinct CDR3 sequences, with 8% to 10% as singletons. This rearrangement joins TRBV7-6 to TRBJ1-1; the match to TRBD1 covers 7 bases. This receptor was taken from a human donor in good health (CMV status not recorded). Some clones in this sample may be carry-over from other donors' samples. The sample taken for sequencing was PBMCs. CDR3 nucleotides: TGTGCCAGCAGCTTAGGGGCAGGGGGCACTGAAGCTTTCTTT. Translation: CASSLGAGGTEAFF.